One and the same sample provided the 2 T cell receptor beta chains below, sequenced in a study of T cells after posttransplantation cyclophosphamide. Cells defined as naive were viable CD3+CD4+ or CD3+CD8+ and CCR7+CD45RA+CD45RO-CD95-CD27+CD28+. Only in-frame clones appear in the TCRdb table, and some are missing; sequencing was by immunoSEQ multiplex PCR. The sample has some 30,000 clones; over 75% are singletons. The sample consisted of naive CD4+ T cells sorted from blood. Every receptor here comes from a man aged 25-45 years in good health and a related stem cell transplant donor.

CDR3 protein: CASSRTQRNGYTF. CDR3 in DNA: TGTGCCAGCAGTAGGACTCAAAGGAATGGCTACACCTTC. This chain uses TRBV6-5 with TRBJ1-2; D is unresolved. V was cut by 5 bases and J by 6 bases, with 13 bases left in between. Germline V gene lookup returns CDR1 MNHEY and CDR2 SVGAGI. This CDR3 is 13 amino acids long.

V gene TRBV9 combines with J gene TRBJ2-1, with TRBD2 matching over 12 bases. V dropped 3 bases and J dropped 7; count of bases not matched to a gene: 5. Germline V lookup: CDR1 SGDLS, CDR2 YYNGEE. CDR3 length: 15 residues. The DNA for the CDR3 is TGTGCCAGCAGCGCACTAGCGGGGGGCAGGAATGAGCAGTTCTTC. Translation: CASSALAGGRNEQFF.